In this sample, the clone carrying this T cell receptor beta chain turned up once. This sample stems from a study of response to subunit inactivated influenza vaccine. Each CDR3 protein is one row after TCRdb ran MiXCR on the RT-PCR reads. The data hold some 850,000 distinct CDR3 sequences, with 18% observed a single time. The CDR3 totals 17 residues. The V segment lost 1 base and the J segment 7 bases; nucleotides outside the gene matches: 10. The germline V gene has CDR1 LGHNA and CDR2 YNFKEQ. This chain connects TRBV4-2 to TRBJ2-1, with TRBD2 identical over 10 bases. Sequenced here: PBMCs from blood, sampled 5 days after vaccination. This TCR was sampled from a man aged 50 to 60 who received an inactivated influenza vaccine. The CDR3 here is CASSQVLAGARGNEQFF. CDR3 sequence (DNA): TGTGCCAGCAGCCAAGTGCTAGCGGGGGCCCGGGGGAATGAGCAGTTCTTC.